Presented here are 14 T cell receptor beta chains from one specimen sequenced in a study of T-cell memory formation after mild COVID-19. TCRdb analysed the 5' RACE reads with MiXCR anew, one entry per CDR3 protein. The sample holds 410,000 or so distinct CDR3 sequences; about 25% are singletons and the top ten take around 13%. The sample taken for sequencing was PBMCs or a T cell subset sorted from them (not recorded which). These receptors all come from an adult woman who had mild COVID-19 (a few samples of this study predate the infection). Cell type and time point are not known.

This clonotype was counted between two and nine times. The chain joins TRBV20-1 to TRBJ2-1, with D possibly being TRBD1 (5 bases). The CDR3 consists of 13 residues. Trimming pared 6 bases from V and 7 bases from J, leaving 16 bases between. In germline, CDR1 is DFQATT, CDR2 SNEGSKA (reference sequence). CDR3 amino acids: CSAVPRPGNEQFF. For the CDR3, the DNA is TGCAGTGCGGTGCCCCGGCCAGGGAATGAGCAGTTCTTC.

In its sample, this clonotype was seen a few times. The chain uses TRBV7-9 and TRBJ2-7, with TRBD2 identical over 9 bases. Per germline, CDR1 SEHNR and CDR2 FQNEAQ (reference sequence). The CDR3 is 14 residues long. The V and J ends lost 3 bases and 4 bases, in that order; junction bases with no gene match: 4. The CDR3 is CASSFSGGRYEQYF. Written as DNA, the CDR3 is TGTGCCAGCAGCTTCAGCGGGGGGCGGTACGAGCAGTACTTC. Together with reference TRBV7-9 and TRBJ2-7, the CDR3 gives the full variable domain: DTGVSQNPRHKITKRGQNVTFRCDPISEHNRLYWYRQTLGQGPEFLTYFQNEAQLEKSRLLSDRFSAERPKGSFSTLEIQRTEQGDSAMYLCASSFSGGRYEQYFGPGTRLTVT.

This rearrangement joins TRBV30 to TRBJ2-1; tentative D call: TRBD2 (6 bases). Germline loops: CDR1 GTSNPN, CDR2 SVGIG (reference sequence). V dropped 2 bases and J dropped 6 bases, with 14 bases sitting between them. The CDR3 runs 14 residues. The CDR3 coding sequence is TGTGCCTGGAGTTTGGGACTCGACTTCAATGAGCAGTTCTTC. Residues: CAWSLGLDFNEQFF. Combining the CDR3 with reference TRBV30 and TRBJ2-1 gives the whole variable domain SQTIHQWPATLVQPVGSPLSLECTVEGTSNPNLYWYRQAAGRGLQLLFYSVGIGQISSEVPQNLSASRPQDRQFILSSKKLLLSDSGFYLCAWSLGLDFNEQFFGPGTRLTVL.

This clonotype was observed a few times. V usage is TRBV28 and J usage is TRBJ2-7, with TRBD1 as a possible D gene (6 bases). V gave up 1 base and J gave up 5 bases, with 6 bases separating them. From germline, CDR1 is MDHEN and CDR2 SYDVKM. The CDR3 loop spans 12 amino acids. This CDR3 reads CASSLYRDEQYF. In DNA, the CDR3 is TGTGCCAGCAGTTTATACAGGGACGAGCAGTACTTC.

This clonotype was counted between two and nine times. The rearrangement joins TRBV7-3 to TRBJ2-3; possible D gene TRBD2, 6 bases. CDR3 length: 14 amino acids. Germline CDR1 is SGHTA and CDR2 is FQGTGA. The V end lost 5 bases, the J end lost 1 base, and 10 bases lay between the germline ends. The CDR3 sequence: CASSRWGGTDTQYF. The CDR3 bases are TGTGCCAGCAGCCGATGGGGGGGCACAGATACGCAGTATTTT.

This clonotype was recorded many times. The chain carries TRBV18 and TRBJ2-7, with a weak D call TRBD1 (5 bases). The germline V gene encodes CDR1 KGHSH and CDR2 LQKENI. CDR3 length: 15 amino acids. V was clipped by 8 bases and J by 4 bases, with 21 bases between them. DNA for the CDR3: TGTGCCAGCCCGCGGTTCGACAGAGATCCTTACGAGCAGTACTTC. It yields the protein CASPRFDRDPYEQYF.

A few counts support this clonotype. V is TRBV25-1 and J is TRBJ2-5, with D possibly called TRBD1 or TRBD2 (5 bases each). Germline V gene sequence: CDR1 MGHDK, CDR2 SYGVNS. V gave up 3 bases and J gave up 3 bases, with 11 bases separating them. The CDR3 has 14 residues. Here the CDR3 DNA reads TGTGCCAGCAGTGACTGGGACCAGAAAGAGACCCAGTACTTC. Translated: CASSDWDQKETQYF.

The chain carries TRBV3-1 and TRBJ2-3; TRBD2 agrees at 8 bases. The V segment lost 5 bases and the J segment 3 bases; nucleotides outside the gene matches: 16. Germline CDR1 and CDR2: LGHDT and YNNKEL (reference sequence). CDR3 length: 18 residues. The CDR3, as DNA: TGTGCCAGCAGCGGCTACCATAGCGGGAAGGCGGGGACAGATACGCAGTATTTT. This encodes CASSGYHSGKAGTDTQYF.

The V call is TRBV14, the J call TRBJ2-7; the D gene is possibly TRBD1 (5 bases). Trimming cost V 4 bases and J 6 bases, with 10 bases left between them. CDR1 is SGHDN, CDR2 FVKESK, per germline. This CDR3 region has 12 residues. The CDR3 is CASSPGRFEQYF. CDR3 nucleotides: TGTGCCAGCAGCCCAGGGCGGTTCGAGCAGTACTTC.

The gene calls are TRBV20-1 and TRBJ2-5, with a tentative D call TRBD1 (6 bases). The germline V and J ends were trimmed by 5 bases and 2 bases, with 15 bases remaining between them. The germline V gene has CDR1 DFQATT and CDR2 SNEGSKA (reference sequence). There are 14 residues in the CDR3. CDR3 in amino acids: CSAQQQGGQETQYF. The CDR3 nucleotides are TGCAGTGCTCAGCAACAGGGTGGTCAAGAGACCCAGTACTTC.

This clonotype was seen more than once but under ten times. CDR3 nucleotides: TGTGCCAGCAGCCTAGAGGGACAGGCCGGAGGACCCCTCCACTTT. This gives the protein CASSLEGQAGGPLHF. This sequence joins TRBV7-9 and TRBJ1-6; TRBD1 matches 8 bases. Germline loops: CDR1 SEHNR, CDR2 FQNEAQ (reference sequence). V gave up 5 bases and J gave up 12 bases; unmatched junction bases: 12. The CDR3 spans 15 residues.

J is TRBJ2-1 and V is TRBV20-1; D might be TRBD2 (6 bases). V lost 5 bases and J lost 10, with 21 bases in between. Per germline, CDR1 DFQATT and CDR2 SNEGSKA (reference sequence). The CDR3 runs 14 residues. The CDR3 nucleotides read TGCAGTGCTCCTCAAGGGACTTCGCTCGGGGAGCAGTTCTTC. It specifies CSAPQGTSLGEQFF.

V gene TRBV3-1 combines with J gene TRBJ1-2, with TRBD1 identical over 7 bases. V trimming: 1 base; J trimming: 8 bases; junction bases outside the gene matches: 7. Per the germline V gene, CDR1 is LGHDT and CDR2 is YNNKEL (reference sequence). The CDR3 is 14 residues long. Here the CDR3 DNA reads TGTGCCAGCAGCCAAGCCGAGGGGGCGGCCGGCTACACCTTC. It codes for CASSQAEGAAGYTF.

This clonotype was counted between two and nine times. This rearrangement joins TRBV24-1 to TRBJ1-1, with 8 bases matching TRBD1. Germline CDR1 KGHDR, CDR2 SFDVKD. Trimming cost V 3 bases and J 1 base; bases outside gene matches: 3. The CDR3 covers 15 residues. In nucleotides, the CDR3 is TGTGCCACCAGTGATACCGGACAGGGGAACACTGAAGCTTTCTTT. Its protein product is CATSDTGQGNTEAFF.